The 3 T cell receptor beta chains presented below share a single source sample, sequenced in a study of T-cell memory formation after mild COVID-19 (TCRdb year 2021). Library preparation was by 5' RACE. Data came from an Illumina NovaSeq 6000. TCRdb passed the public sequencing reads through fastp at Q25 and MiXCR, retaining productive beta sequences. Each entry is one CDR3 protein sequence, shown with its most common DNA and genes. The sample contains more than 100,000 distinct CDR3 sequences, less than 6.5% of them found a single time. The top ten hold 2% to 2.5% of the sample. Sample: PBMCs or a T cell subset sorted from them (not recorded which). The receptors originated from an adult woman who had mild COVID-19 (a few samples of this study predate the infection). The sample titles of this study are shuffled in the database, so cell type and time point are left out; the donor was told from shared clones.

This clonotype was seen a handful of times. The CDR3 DNA sequence: TGTGCCAGCAGCCCAAGTACGGGACACCTGAACACCGGGGAGCTGTTTTTT. This gives the protein CASSPSTGHLNTGELFF. V gene TRBV5-5 combines with J gene TRBJ2-2; D is possibly TRBD1 (6 bases). V was pared by 4 bases and J by 1 base, with 17 bases between. CDR1 and CDR2 (germline): SGHKS, YYEKEE (reference sequence). The CDR3 consists of 17 residues.

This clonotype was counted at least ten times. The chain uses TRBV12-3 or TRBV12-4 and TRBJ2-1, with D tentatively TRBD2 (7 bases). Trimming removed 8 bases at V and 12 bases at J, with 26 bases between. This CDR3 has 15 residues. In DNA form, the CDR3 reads TGTGCCAGCCTACCGGTCGGGGGGCTCCCCACGGGGCAGTTCTTC. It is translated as CASLPVGGLPTGQFF.

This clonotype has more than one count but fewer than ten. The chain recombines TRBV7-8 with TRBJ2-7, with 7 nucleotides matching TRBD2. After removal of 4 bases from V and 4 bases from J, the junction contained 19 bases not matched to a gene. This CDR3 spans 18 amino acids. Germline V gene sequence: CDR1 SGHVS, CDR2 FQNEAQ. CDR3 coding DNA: TGTGCCAGCAGCTACGCTGAACACAGCGGGGCCTCTACGTACGAGCAGTACTTC. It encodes CASSYAEHSGASTYEQYF.